These 11 T cell receptor beta chains came from one sample sequenced in a study of blood T cell repertoires in COVID-19. The repertoire was sequenced with immunoSEQ multiplex PCR; TCRdb's copy has only in-frame clones and lacks some. This table has 250,000 to 300,000 clones, around nine tenths appearing once. Sequences were obtained from peripheral blood. Every receptor here comes from a woman in her 70s with COVID-19, enrolled during active disease.

The chain links TRBV30 to TRBJ2-7; TRBD2 aligns across 10 bases. The CDR3 has 16 residues. Germline CDR1 GTSNPN, CDR2 SVGIG (reference sequence). With V trimmed by 1 base and J by 1 base, 7 bases remained unmatched. This CDR3 is CAWSEKLAGESYEQYF. The CDR3 DNA reads TGTGCCTGGAGTGAGAAGCTAGCGGGAGAGTCCTACGAGCAGTACTTC.

The chain is built from TRBV5-1 and TRBJ1-1, with TRBD1 as a possible D gene (6 bases). The germline V gene has CDR1 SGHRS and CDR2 YFSETQ. Trimming removed 0 bases from V and 5 bases from J, with 17 bases in between. The CDR3 totals 16 residues. CDR3: CASSLVSMGQWTEAFF. The CDR3 DNA follows: TGCGCCAGCAGCTTGGTTAGTATGGGACAATGGACTGAAGCTTTCTTT.

The gene calls are TRBV11-3 and TRBJ2-5; 9 bases match TRBD1. Germline V CDR1 and CDR2: SGHNT, YENEEA. V was pared by 5 bases and J by 3 bases, with 10 bases of the junction left unmatched. The CDR3 spans 16 residues. CDR3 loop: CASSRGQGQMEETQYF. In nucleotides, the CDR3 is TGTGCCAGCAGCCGCGGACAGGGGCAGATGGAAGAGACCCAGTACTTC.

This chain connects TRBV3-1 (or the pseudogene TRBV3-2) to TRBJ1-4; 9 bases map to TRBD1. CDR1 is LGHDT and CDR2 is YNNKEL in the germline V gene (reference sequence). The V and J ends lost 4 bases and 8 bases, in that order; junction bases with no gene match: 8. The CDR3 spans 15 residues. In DNA, the CDR3 is TGTGCCAGCAGCCTGCGGACAGGGGCCATAGAAAAACTGTTTTTT. Translating gives CASSLRTGAIEKLFF.

CDR3 in amino acids: CATVPFGNQPQHF. The CDR3 coding sequence is TGTGCCACCGTCCCTTTCGGCAATCAGCCCCAGCATTTT. The gene calls are TRBV5-8 and TRBJ1-5; unclear D gene. The CDR3 loop spans 13 amino acids. The V end was cut by 9 bases, the J end by 2 bases, with 12 bases between. Germline CDR1 is SGHTS and CDR2 is YDEGEE.

The chain is built from TRBV4-3 and TRBJ1-2; unclear D gene. The CDR3 sequence is 14 residues long. CDR1 and CDR2 from the germline V gene are LGHNA and YSLEER. The V end was cut by 0 bases, the J end by 3 bases, with 8 bases between. CDR3 region: CASSQDNSYYGYTF. The CDR3 DNA sequence: TGCGCCAGCAGCCAAGATAACAGCTACTATGGCTACACCTTC.

This chain joins TRBV29-1 and TRBJ2-7, with TRBD1 as a possible D gene (5 bases). Germline values: CDR1 SQVTM, CDR2 ANQGSEA. Trimming took off 0 bases at V and 2 bases at J, with 17 bases between the two ends. CDR3 length: 16 amino acids. CDR3 nucleotides: TGCAGCGTTGAAGATTCGTGGGGCGGATTTACCTACGAGCAGTACTTC. Its translation is CSVEDSWGGFTYEQYF.

V gene TRBV19 combines with J gene TRBJ2-4, with D perhaps TRBD2 (6 bases). The V end was cut by 5 bases, the J end by 4 bases, with 15 bases between. Germline V gene data show CDR1 as LNHDA and CDR2 as SQIVND (reference sequence). The CDR3 runs 15 residues. The DNA of the CDR3 is TGTGCCAGTAGTCTTTTACGGGGGAGGAAAAACATTCAGTACTTC. As protein: CASSLLRGRKNIQYF.

This clone was counted only a few times. This chain links TRBV19 with TRBJ2-1, with a tentative D call TRBD2 (5 bases). Between the trimmed V and J ends, which lost 6 bases and 4 bases, there was a span of 10 bases. This CDR3 has 13 residues. Germline V gene sequence: CDR1 LNHDA, CDR2 SQIVND (reference sequence). In DNA form, the CDR3 reads TGTGCCAGTAGGAAACGGGATTACAATGAGCAGTTCTTC. Translation: CASRKRDYNEQFF.

This rearrangement joins TRBV2 to TRBJ2-1, with 10 bases identical to TRBD2. The V gene's germline CDR1 is SNHLY and CDR2 FYNNEI. CDR3 size: 14 residues. J was trimmed by 5 bases and V by 6 bases; bases with no gene match: 4. The CDR3 spells CASRGLARNNEQFF. CDR3 DNA: TGTGCCAGCAGGGGACTAGCGAGAAACAATGAGCAGTTCTTC.

The CDR3 protein is CASSVGGGPTNEQYF. The CDR3 bases are TGCGCCAGCAGCGTTGGTGGAGGGCCGACCAACGAGCAGTACTTC. The chain uses TRBV5-1 and TRBJ2-7, with D perhaps matching TRBD2 (6 bases). CDR1 SGHRS and CDR2 YFSETQ come from the germline V gene. The CDR3 contains 15 residues. V lost 4 bases and J 5 bases, leaving 19 bases between the germline ends.